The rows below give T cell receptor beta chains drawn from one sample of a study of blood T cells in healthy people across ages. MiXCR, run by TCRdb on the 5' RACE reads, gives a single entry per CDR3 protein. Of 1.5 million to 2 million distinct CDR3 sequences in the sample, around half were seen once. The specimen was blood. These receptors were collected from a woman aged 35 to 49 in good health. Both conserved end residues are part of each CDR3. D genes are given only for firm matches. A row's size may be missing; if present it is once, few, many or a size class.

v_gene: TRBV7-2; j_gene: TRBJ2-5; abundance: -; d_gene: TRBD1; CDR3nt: TGTGCCAGCAGCTCGGAGACAGGGACGGGAAGGACCCAGTACTTC; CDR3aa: CASSSETGTGRTQYF
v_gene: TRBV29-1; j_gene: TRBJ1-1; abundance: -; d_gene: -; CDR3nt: TGCAGCGTTGTTCCGCCCCGAGACACTGAAGCTTTCTTT; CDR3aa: CSVVPPRDTEAFF
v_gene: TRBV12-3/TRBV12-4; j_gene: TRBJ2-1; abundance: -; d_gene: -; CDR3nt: TGTGCCAGCAGTTTTTCCCCCCGCTCCGGGATGTTCTTC; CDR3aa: CASSFSPRSGMFF
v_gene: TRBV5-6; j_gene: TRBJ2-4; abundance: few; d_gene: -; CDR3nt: TGTGCCAGCAGCGTTGGACGGGGCGGCGGAAACATTCAGTACTTC; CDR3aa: CASSVGRGGGNIQYF
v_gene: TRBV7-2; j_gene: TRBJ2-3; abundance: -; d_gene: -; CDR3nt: TGTGCCAGCAGCTTGTCAACAGGGTCGGATACGCAGTATTTT; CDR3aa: CASSLSTGSDTQYF
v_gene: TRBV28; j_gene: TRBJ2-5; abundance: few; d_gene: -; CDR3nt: TGTGCCAGCAGTCCTCTTGAACTAGCAGGGCAGGAGACCCAGTACTTC; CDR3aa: CASSPLELAGQETQYF
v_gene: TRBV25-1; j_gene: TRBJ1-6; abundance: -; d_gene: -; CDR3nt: TGTGCCAGCACACCCCCGGCCTCACCCCTCCACTTT; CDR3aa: CASTPPASPLHF
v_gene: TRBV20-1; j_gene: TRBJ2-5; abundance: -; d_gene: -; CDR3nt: TGCAGTGCTAGGTATGCCGAAGAGACCCAGTACTTC; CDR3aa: CSARYAEETQYF
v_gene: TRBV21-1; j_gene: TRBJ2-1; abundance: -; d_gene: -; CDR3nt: TGTGCCAGCAGCAACGTCTCCTACAATGAGCAGTTCTTC; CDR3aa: CASSNVSYNEQFF
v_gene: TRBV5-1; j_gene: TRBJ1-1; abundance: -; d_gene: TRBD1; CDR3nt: TGCGCCAGCAGCCGCCCGGCGGGAACAGGGGAGAAAGCTTTCTTT; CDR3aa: CASSRPAGTGEKAFF
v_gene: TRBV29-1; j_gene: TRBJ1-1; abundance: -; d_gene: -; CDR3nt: TGCAGCGTTGACGGGCGCAGGGGAATTGTAAACACTGAAGCTTTCTTT; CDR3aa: CSVDGRRGIVNTEAFF
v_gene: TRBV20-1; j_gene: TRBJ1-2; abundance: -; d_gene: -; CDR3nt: TGCAGTCTTGGGGGAGGCAGGGGCTACACCTTC; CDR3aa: CSLGGGRGYTF
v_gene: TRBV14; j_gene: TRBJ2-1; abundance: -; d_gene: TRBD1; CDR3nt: TGTGCCAGCAGCACGACAGGGGGTGGGGAGCAGTTCTTC; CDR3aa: CASSTTGGGEQFF
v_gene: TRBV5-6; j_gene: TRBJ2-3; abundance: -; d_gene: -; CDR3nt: TGTGCCAGCAGCTTGGCAGCTATGCCTAGCACAGATACGCAGTATTTT; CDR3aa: CASSLAAMPSTDTQYF
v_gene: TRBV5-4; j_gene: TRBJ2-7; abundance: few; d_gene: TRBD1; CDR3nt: TGTGCCAGCAGCTTTGATCACCTTGGCGGGACAGGGGCCATCTACGAGCAGTACTTC; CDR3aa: CASSFDHLGGTGAIYEQYF
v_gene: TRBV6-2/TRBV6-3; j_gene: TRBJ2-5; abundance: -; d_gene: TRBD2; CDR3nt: TGTGCCAGCAAGAGATTCGGGGGGGCCGAAGAGACCCAGTACTTC; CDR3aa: CASKRFGGAEETQYF
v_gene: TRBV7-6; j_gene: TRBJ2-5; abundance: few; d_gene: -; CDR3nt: TGTGCCAGCAGCTCCAATTATATGGGGGAGACCCAGTACTTC; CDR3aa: CASSSNYMGETQYF
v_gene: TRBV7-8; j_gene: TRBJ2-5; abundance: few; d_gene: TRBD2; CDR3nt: TGTGCCCTGGACGGGGGGGAACAAGAGACCCAGTACTTC; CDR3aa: CALDGGEQETQYF
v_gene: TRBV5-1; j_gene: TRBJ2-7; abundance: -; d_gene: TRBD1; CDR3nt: TGCGCCAGCAGCTTGGAGACAGTGGACAGGGGCCACTACGAGCAGTACTTC; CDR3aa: CASSLETVDRGHYEQYF
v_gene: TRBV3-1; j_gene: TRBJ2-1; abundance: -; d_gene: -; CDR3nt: TGTGCCAGCAGCCAAGGGAGCGGGTCCGGTATGTGGGAGCAGTTCTTC; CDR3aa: CASSQGSGSGMWEQFF
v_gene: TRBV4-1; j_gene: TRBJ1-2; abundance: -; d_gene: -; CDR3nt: TGCGCCAGCAGCCCCCTCCCCGCGGCCCCCGACGGCTACACCTTC; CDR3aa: CASSPLPAAPDGYTF
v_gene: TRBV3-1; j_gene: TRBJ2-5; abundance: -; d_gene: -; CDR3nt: TGTGCCAGCAGCCAAGATAGGGCGGGGAGGCAAGAGACCCAGTACTTC; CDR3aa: CASSQDRAGRQETQYF
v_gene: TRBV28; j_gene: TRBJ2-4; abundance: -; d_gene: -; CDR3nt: TGTGCCAGCAGTTTATCGGCGGGCTCTGATTCTAAGTACTTC; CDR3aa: CASSLSAGSDSKYF
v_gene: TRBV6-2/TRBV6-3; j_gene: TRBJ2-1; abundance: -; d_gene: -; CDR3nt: TGTGCCAGCAGTTACAGCCGACTGTTCTTC; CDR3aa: CASSYSRLFF
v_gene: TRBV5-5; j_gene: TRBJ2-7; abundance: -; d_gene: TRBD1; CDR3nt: TGTGCCAGCAGCTTTTACCAGCTAACAGGGGATAGAGAGATCCAGTACTTC; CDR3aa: CASSFYQLTGDREIQYF
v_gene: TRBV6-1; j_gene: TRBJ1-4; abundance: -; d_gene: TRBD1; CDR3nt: TGTGCCAGCATTCCACAGGGGGCAAAGGATGAAAAACTGTTTTTT; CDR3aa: CASIPQGAKDEKLFF
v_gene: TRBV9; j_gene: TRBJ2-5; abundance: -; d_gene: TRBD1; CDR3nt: TGTGCCAGCAGCGTAGGGGACAGGTACCAAGAGACCCAGTACTTC; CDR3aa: CASSVGDRYQETQYF
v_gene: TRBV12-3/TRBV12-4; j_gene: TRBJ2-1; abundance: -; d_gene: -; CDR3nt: TGTGCCAGCAGTCTAGAGGGGGACGACAATGAGCAGTTCTTC; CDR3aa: CASSLEGDDNEQFF
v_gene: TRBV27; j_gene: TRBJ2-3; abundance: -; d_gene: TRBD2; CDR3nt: TGTGCCAGCAGTTCGGGTAGCGGGGGCCCCGCAGATACGCAGTATTTT; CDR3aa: CASSSGSGGPADTQYF
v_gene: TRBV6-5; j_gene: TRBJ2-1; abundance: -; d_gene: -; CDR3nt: TGTGCCAGCAGTTACTCACCGACTAGTATGGAAAATGAGCAGTTCTTC; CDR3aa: CASSYSPTSMENEQFF
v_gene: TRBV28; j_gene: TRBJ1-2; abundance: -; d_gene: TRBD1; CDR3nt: TGTGCCAGCAGCACGGGACAGGCTGGCTACACCTTC; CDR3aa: CASSTGQAGYTF
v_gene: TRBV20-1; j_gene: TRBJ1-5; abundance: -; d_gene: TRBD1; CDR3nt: TGCAGTGCTAGGAAAACAGGGGACAATCAGCCCCAGCATTTT; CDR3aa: CSARKTGDNQPQHF
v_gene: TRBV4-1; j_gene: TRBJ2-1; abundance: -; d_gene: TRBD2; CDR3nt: TGCGCCAGCAGCACAAGAGGGAGCGGGGGGTCGGATGAGCAGTTCTTC; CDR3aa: CASSTRGSGGSDEQFF
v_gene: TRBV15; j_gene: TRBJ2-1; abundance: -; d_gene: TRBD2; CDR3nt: TGTGCCACCAGCAGACCTAGCGGGGGGGATTTTCGGTTCTTC; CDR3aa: CATSRPSGGDFRFF
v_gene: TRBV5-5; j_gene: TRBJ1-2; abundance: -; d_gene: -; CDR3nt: TGTGCCAGCAGCTTCGGGACGGCGTACTATGGCTACACCTTC; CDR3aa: CASSFGTAYYGYTF
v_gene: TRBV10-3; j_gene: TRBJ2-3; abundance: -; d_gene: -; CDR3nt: TGTGCCATCAAACCGGGTACAGATACGCGGTATTTT; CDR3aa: CAIKPGTDTRYF
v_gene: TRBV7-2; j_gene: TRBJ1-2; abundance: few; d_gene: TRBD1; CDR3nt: TGTGCCAGCAGCTTTGACAGGGGAGCCTATGGCTACACCTTC; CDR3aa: CASSFDRGAYGYTF
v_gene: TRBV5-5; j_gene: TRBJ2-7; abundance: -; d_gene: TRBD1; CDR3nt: TGTGCCAGCAGCTTGGGTCCGGGACAGGTCTGCGAGCAGTACTTC; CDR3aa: CASSLGPGQVCEQYF
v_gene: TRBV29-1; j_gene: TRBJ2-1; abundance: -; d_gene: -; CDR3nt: TGCAGCGTTGAAGGTTACGTCAATGAGCAGTTCTTC; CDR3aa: CSVEGYVNEQFF
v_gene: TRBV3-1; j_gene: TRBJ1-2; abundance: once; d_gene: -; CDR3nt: TGTGCCAGCAGGGCACCGGGGGGACGGGGCTACACCTTC; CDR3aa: CASRAPGGRGYTF
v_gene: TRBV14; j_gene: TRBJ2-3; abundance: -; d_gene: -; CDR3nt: TGTGCCAGCAGCCATGGAGACGTGCCGTATTTT; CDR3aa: CASSHGDVPYF
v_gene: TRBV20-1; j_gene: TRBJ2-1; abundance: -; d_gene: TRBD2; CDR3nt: TGCAGTGCTAGAGATATTCTAGCGGGGACCCACTCCTACAATGAGCAGTTCTTC; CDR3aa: CSARDILAGTHSYNEQFF
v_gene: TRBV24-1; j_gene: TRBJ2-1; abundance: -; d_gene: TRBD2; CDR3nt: TGTGCCACCGGAGCTCTAGCGGGGGAAGGGAAAAGGAATGAGCAGTTCTTC; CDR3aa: CATGALAGEGKRNEQFF
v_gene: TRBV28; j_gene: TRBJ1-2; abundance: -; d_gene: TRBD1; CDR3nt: TGCGCCAGCAGTGTACAGGGGGCGGTCTATGGCTACACCTTC; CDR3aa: CASSVQGAVYGYTF
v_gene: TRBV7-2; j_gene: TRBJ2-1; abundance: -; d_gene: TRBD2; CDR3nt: TGTGCCAGCAGCTCAGGGGTGGGACTAGCGGGAGGGCCCAATGAGCAGTTCTTC; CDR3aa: CASSSGVGLAGGPNEQFF
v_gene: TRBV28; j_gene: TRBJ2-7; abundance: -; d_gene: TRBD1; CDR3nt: TGTGCCAGCAGCTCGGGACAGTGGTCTTTAGGCGAGCAGTACTTC; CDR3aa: CASSSGQWSLGEQYF
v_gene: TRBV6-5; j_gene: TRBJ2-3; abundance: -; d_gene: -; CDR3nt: TGTGCCAGCAGTTACGGTACCGGGGATACGCAGTATTTT; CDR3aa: CASSYGTGDTQYF
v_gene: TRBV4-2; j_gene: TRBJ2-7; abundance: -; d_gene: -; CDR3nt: TGTGCCAGCAGCCAAGAAGTCAGCCTCTACGAGCAGTACTTC; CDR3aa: CASSQEVSLYEQYF
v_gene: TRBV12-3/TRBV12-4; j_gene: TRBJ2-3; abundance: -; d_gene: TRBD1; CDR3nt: TGTGCCAGCAATCTCCAGGGGGCGGGTGTAACAGATACGCAGTATTTT; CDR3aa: CASNLQGAGVTDTQYF
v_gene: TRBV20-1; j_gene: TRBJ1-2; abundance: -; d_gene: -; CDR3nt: TGCAGTGCTAGAGTGGCCCGCCTAAACTATGGCTACACCTTC; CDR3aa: CSARVARLNYGYTF
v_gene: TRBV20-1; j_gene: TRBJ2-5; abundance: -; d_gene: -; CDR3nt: TGCAGTGCTCCCCCCGGGGGCTCGGAGACCCAGTACTTC; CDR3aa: CSAPPGGSETQYF
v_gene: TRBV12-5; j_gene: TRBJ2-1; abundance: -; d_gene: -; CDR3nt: TGTGCTAGTGGTTTCAGTCGGAACAATGAGCAGTTCTTC; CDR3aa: CASGFSRNNEQFF
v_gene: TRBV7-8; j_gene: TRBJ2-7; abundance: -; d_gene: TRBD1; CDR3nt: TGTGCCAGCCGGGACAGACACTACGAGCAGTACTTC; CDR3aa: CASRDRHYEQYF
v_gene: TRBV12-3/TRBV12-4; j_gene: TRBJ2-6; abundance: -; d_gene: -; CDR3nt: TGTGCCAGCACCCATACAGAGTTGGACTCTGGGGCCAACGTCCTGACTTTC; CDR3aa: CASTHTELDSGANVLTF
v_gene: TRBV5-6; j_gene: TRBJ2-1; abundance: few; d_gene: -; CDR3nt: TGTGCCAGCAGCGCGGCCCTAGGGGGGAGGGAGCAGTTCTTC; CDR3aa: CASSAALGGREQFF